This is a list of T cell receptor beta chains from one sample in a study of blood T cell repertoires in COVID-19. Produced via immunoSEQ multiplex PCR; TCRdb's table is partial and in-frame only. The sample records about 170,000 clones, approximately 86% being singletons. Sequencing was done on a sample of peripheral blood. These receptors were obtained from a man between 60 and 75 years old who had recovered from COVID-19. Both conserved end residues are part of each CDR3. The D gene is left open where the match is weak. A row's size may be missing; if present it is once, few, many or a size class.

J	size	V	length	D	DNA	CDR3
TRBJ2-7	-	TRBV24-1	14	-	TGTGCCACCAGTGATCCGGGCATGACAGGCGAGCAGTACTTC	CATSDPGMTGEQYF
TRBJ1-5	-	TRBV4-3	15	TRBD1	TGCGCCAGCAGCCACGGGACAGATAGGAATCAGCCCCAGCATTTT	CASSHGTDRNQPQHF
TRBJ2-7	-	TRBV4-3	14	-	TGCGCCAGCAGCCAAGAGGTAGTAAACTACGAGCAGTACTTC	CASSQEVVNYEQYF
TRBJ2-3	-	TRBV11-2	16	TRBD2	TGTGCCAGCAGCCTCGCCGGGGGGATAAGCACAGATACGCAGTATTTT	CASSLAGGISTDTQYF
TRBJ2-5	-	TRBV7-9	15	TRBD1	TGTGCCAGCAGTCCCGGACAGGGGTATCAAGAGACCCAGTACTTC	CASSPGQGYQETQYF
TRBJ2-7	-	TRBV9	15	TRBD2	TGTGCCAGCAGCGTAGGACTAGCGGAAGATTACGAGCAGTACTTC	CASSVGLAEDYEQYF
TRBJ1-4	once	TRBV28	13	-	TGTGCCAGCAGCCTCCCTCCTAATGAAAAACTGTTTTTT	CASSLPPNEKLFF
TRBJ2-2	-	TRBV7-9	18	-	TGTGCCAGCAGCTTAGCGTGGGGACAACCGTCGGACACCGGGGAGCTGTTTTTT	CASSLAWGQPSDTGELFF
TRBJ2-7	-	TRBV15	16	TRBD1	TGTGCCACCAGCAGAGAATTGGGACAGGGGAATCGCGAGCAGTACTTC	CATSRELGQGNREQYF
TRBJ2-5	once	TRBV5-1	14	TRBD2	TGCGCCAGCAAGCCAGGACTAGGGAAAGAGACCCAGTACTTC	CASKPGLGKETQYF
TRBJ2-5	-	TRBV2	14	TRBD1	TGTGCCAGCAGCGACAGGGGGTTCCAAGAGACCCAGTACTTC	CASSDRGFQETQYF
TRBJ1-5	-	TRBV5-4	14	-	TGTGCCAGCAGCTTGGGGGGGGGAAATCAGCCCCAGCATTTT	CASSLGGGNQPQHF
TRBJ2-2	-	TRBV2	13	-	TGTGCCAGCAGTCCCCGAGGCACCGGGGAGCTGTTTTTT	CASSPRGTGELFF
TRBJ2-7	-	TRBV5-1	15	-	TGCGCCAGCAGCTTGGAGGGGGGGGTTCCCTACGAGCAGTACTTC	CASSLEGGVPYEQYF
TRBJ2-3	-	TRBV5-1	14	TRBD1	TGCGCCAGCAGGGGACAGGTCACGACAGATACGCAGTATTTT	CASRGQVTTDTQYF
TRBJ1-1	-	TRBV5-4	13	-	TGTGCCAGCAGCTTAGTGGGACAAACTGAAGCTTTCTTT	CASSLVGQTEAFF
TRBJ1-2	-	TRBV12-3/TRBV12-4	12	TRBD1	TGTGCCAGCAGTTTGACAGGGTATGGCTACACCTTC	CASSLTGYGYTF
TRBJ2-6	-	TRBV19	18	TRBD1	TGTGCCAGTAGTATAGTCGGGACAGGGGTCTCTGGGGCCAACGTCCTGACTTTC	CASSIVGTGVSGANVLTF
TRBJ1-2	-	TRBV9	14	-	TGTGCCAGCAGCGTAGAAGGGCAGGGGATAGGCTACACCTTC	CASSVEGQGIGYTF
TRBJ2-2	-	TRBV7-9	15	-	TGTGCCAGCAGACGCCGGGAAATTAACTCCGGGGAGCTGTTTTTT	CASRRREINSGELFF
TRBJ1-5	few	TRBV9	13	-	TGTGCCAGCAGCGTAGACAGTGCTCAGCCCCAGCATTTT	CASSVDSAQPQHF
TRBJ2-3	-	TRBV27	15	TRBD2	TGTGCCAGCAGGGTAGCGGGGGGCGGCACAGATACGCAGTATTTT	CASRVAGGGTDTQYF
TRBJ1-4	-	TRBV5-1	14	TRBD1	TGCGCCAGCCGGGACAGTGCAACTAATGAAAAACTGTTTTTT	CASRDSATNEKLFF
TRBJ1-1	-	TRBV29-1	13	-	TGCAGCGCCACGGACGGACAGAACACTGAAGCTTTCTTT	CSATDGQNTEAFF
TRBJ1-1	-	TRBV6-2/TRBV6-3	14	TRBD1	TGTGCCAGCAGTAAGTACACGGACAGGGGCCAAGCTTTCTTT	CASSKYTDRGQAFF
TRBJ2-7	-	TRBV4-1	13	-	TGCGCCAGCAGCCAAGAAGAGACTACCAAGCAGTACTTC	CASSQEETTKQYF
TRBJ1-5	few	TRBV19	13	-	TGTGCCAGTAGTATCGCAGGGCGACAGCCCCAGCATTTT	CASSIAGRQPQHF
TRBJ1-2	-	TRBV28	13	TRBD1	TGTGCCAGCAGTTTTGGACAGGCTTATGGCTACACCTTC	CASSFGQAYGYTF
TRBJ2-3	-	TRBV2	16	TRBD2	TGTGCCAGCAGCGCCATGGGACTAGCGGGGGTGGATACGCAGTATTTT	CASSAMGLAGVDTQYF
TRBJ2-3	-	TRBV7-2	14	TRBD2	TGTGCCAGCATTCAAGGACTAGCGGCAGATACGCAGTATTTT	CASIQGLAADTQYF
TRBJ1-4	-	TRBV5-1	17	-	TGCGCCAGCAGCTCGGTTTTTAGGAGCTCAACTAATGAAAAACTGTTTTTT	CASSSVFRSSTNEKLFF
TRBJ1-3	-	TRBV4-1	18	-	TGCGCCAGCAGCCAGGCCAAGTTGGCGGGAGACTCTGGAAACACCATATATTTT	CASSQAKLAGDSGNTIYF
TRBJ2-3	-	TRBV16	13	-	TGTGCCAGCAGCTACGGGGGGCTCGATACGCAGTATTTT	CASSYGGLDTQYF
TRBJ2-1	-	TRBV9	13	TRBD1	TGTGCCAGCAGTAGGGGGCTTGAGAATGAGCAGTTCTTC	CASSRGLENEQFF
TRBJ1-4	few	TRBV6-5	14	TRBD1	TGTGCCAGCAGCGGGACAGTGAATAATGAAAAACTGTTTTTT	CASSGTVNNEKLFF
TRBJ2-1	-	TRBV5-8	16	TRBD2	TGTGCCAGCAGCTCCCTTAGCGGGGTTTTCTACAATGAGCAGTTCTTC	CASSSLSGVFYNEQFF
TRBJ1-5	-	TRBV12-3/TRBV12-4	12	TRBD1	TGTGCCAGCACTACCGGGACAGGGGCCCAGCATTTT	CASTTGTGAQHF
TRBJ1-1	-	TRBV12-3/TRBV12-4	12	-	TGTGCCAGCAGTCACGGGAACACTGAAGCTTTCTTT	CASSHGNTEAFF
TRBJ1-4	-	TRBV9	15	-	TGTGCCAGCAGCGTACAGGGTGTGCCTAATGAAAAACTGTTTTTT	CASSVQGVPNEKLFF
TRBJ2-1	-	TRBV12-3/TRBV12-4	12	-	TGTGCCAGCAGTTATTCTAGGGGTGAGCAGTTCTTC	CASSYSRGEQFF
TRBJ1-6	-	TRBV5-8	12	-	TGTGCCAGCAGCCGGGAGGATTCACCCCTCCACTTT	CASSREDSPLHF
TRBJ2-3	once	TRBV18	15	-	TGTGCCAGCCACGGACAGAACCGAGGCACAGATACGCAGTATTTT	CASHGQNRGTDTQYF